Listed below are T cell receptor beta chains from one sample, sequenced in a study of cytomegalovirus exposure and HLA in healthy donors. The method was immunoSEQ multiplex PCR; TCRdb's version includes in-frame clones alone and lacks a portion of them. This sample has about 140,000 clones; over 75% occur once, and the top ten carry roughly 0.5%. Material for sequencing was PBMCs. Source of these receptors: a woman aged 40 to 49 in good health and CMV-seronegative. The CDR3 runs from the conserved cysteine through the conserved F or W. The order of the fields is J gene, V gene, clone size, D gene, CDR3 protein, CDR3 DNA. A D gene is named only where the DNA matches it firmly. Some rows mark clone size as missing; the rest say once, few, many or name a class of expanded clone.

J gene: TRBJ2-3
V gene: TRBV5-8
clone size: .
D gene: .
CDR3 protein: CASSSGGPTDTQYF
CDR3 DNA: TGTGCCAGCAGCTCCGGGGGTCCCACAGATACGCAGTATTTT

J gene: TRBJ1-1
V gene: TRBV30
clone size: .
D gene: .
CDR3 protein: CAWSNLMNTEAFF
CDR3 DNA: TGTGCCTGGAGTAACCTAATGAACACTGAAGCTTTCTTT

J gene: TRBJ2-7
V gene: TRBV9
clone size: .
D gene: .
CDR3 protein: CASSARGTHNGEQYF
CDR3 DNA: TGTGCCAGCAGCGCCAGGGGGACTCACAACGGCGAGCAGTACTTC

J gene: TRBJ1-2
V gene: TRBV30
clone size: .
D gene: .
CDR3 protein: CAWSLINYGYTF
CDR3 DNA: TGTGCCTGGAGTTTAATTAACTATGGCTACACCTTC

J gene: TRBJ2-5
V gene: TRBV27
clone size: .
D gene: .
CDR3 protein: CASSFRPLRDSKETQYF
CDR3 DNA: TGTGCCAGCAGTTTCCGTCCCCTCCGGGACTCTAAAGAGACCCAGTACTTC

J gene: TRBJ1-4
V gene: TRBV11-2
clone size: once
D gene: TRBD1
CDR3 protein: CASSPRWGQDNEKLFF
CDR3 DNA: TGTGCCAGCAGCCCTAGGTGGGGACAGGATAATGAAAAACTGTTTTTT

J gene: TRBJ1-1
V gene: TRBV19
clone size: .
D gene: TRBD1
CDR3 protein: CASRRGTGGMNTEAFF
CDR3 DNA: TGTGCCAGTAGAAGGGGGACAGGGGGGATGAACACTGAAGCTTTCTTT

J gene: TRBJ2-7
V gene: TRBV5-1
clone size: .
D gene: TRBD2
CDR3 protein: CASSLGLASGSSYEQYF
CDR3 DNA: TGCGCCAGCAGCTTGGGCCTTGCGAGCGGGAGTTCATACGAGCAGTACTTC

J gene: TRBJ2-3
V gene: TRBV2
clone size: .
D gene: TRBD2
CDR3 protein: CASSPLAGGPYTQYF
CDR3 DNA: TGTGCCAGCAGCCCCCTAGCGGGAGGGCCATATACGCAGTATTTT

J gene: TRBJ2-5
V gene: TRBV5-4
clone size: .
D gene: TRBD2
CDR3 protein: CASSLTSGNQETQYF
CDR3 DNA: TGTGCTAGCAGCTTGACTAGCGGGAACCAAGAGACCCAGTACTTC